The next 23 T cell receptor beta chains were all read from a single sample in a study of shared clonotypes between healthy human individuals. Only in-frame clones appear in the TCRdb table, and some are missing; sequencing was by immunoSEQ multiplex PCR. The sample holds approximately 2,200,000 clones, about 92% seen once. CD8 cells classed as naive were CD45RO-negative and positively selected for CCR7, excluding terminally differentiated effector memory CD45RA+ cells. The source material was naive CD8+ T cells from PBMCs. Receptors originate from a man younger than 35 in good health. Some clones in this sample may be carry-over from other donors' samples.

The gene calls are TRBV11-1 and TRBJ2-2; D gene ambiguous. The CDR3 sequence is 12 residues long. The V gene lost 2 bases and the J gene lost 7 bases, with 5 bases spanning the gap. Germline loops: CDR1 SGHAT, CDR2 FQDESV (reference sequence). The CDR3 DNA follows: TGTGCCAGCAGCTTACGCGGCGGGGAGCTGTTTTTT. Translated, it gives CASSLRGGELFF.

The chain carries TRBV6-6 and TRBJ2-7; D is ambiguous. The CDR3 contains 15 residues. Per the germline V gene, CDR1 is MNHNY and CDR2 is SVGAGI (reference sequence). Trimming left V 4 bases short and J 3 bases short, with 16 bases between. This CDR3 is CASSLSGPSIYEQYF. In DNA, the CDR3 is TGTGCCAGCAGTTTATCTGGCCCCTCAATCTACGAGCAGTACTTC.

The chain uses TRBV29-1 and TRBJ2-5, with 8 bases aligning to TRBD1. With 6 bases clipped from V and 2 bases from J, the junction kept 8 bases outside the gene matches. The CDR3 runs to 14 residues. CDR1 and CDR2 (germline): SQVTM, ANQGSEA. Here the CDR3 DNA reads TGCAGCGTGAGCCGGGACAGGACACAAGAGACCCAGTACTTC. Amino acid sequence: CSVSRDRTQETQYF.

This clone was observed a few times. The J gene is TRBJ1-4, the V gene TRBV7-2, with D possibly matching TRBD1 (5 bases). V was clipped by 6 bases and J by 7 bases, with 18 bases between them. The CDR3 has 15 amino acids. Germline lookup yields CDR1 SGHTA and CDR2 FQGNSA. CDR3 loop: CASRQRGGRSEKLFF. The CDR3 region has the DNA TGTGCCAGCAGACAACGGGGGGGTCGTAGTGAAAAACTGTTTTTT.

The chain joins TRBV5-6 to TRBJ1-2; TRBD1 aligns across 7 bases. V gave up 5 bases and J gave up 3 bases; unmatched junction bases: 10. This CDR3 has 15 residues. Germline CDR1 reads SGHDT; CDR2 reads YYEEEE. The CDR3 nucleotides are TGTGCCAGCAGGATCGCGACAGGGCCACACTATGGCTACACCTTC. Translating gives CASRIATGPHYGYTF.

The rearrangement joins TRBV2 to TRBJ2-7, with TRBD1 matching over 10 bases. This CDR3 comprises 14 residues. The ends lost 6 bases at V and 5 bases at J; junction bases unmatched: 7. From germline, CDR1 is SNHLY and CDR2 FYNNEI. CDR3 DNA sequence: TGTGCCAGCAGCCCAGGGACAGGGGCCGACGAGCAGTACTTC. This codes for CASSPGTGADEQYF.

The table lists this clone with a few counts. This sequence joins TRBV27 and TRBJ1-1, with D perhaps matching TRBD1 (6 bases). The CDR3 runs 14 residues. CDR1 is MNHEY, CDR2 SMNVEV, per germline (reference sequence). Trimming took off 3 bases at V and 4 bases at J, with 12 bases between the two ends. The CDR3 DNA sequence: TGTGCCAGCAGTTTCGGGGGCGCGAGCACTGAAGCTTTCTTT. Its translation: CASSFGGASTEAFF.

This clone was counted once. This chain connects TRBV19 to TRBJ1-5; possibly TRBD1 for D (6 bases). CDR3 length: 15 amino acids. Germline values: CDR1 LNHDA, CDR2 SQIVND (reference sequence). The ends were cut back, 5 bases at V and 0 bases at J, with 11 bases in the middle. CDR3 bases: TGTGCCAGTAGTTGGGGGCAGTATAGCAATCAGCCCCAGCATTTT. Protein product: CASSWGQYSNQPQHF.

Here the CDR3 reads CASSEARSRGITGELFF. CDR3 DNA: TGTGCCAGCAGTGAAGCTAGGTCTCGAGGAATCACCGGGGAGCTGTTTTTT. V and J are TRBV6-1 and TRBJ2-2, with D unclear. The germline V and J ends were trimmed by 0 bases and 4 bases, with 15 bases remaining between them. The germline CDR1 and CDR2 sequences are MNHNS and SASEGT. This CDR3 spans 17 amino acids.

The chain uses TRBV5-6 and TRBJ1-4, with 7 bases aligning to TRBD1. Germline V lookup: CDR1 SGHDT, CDR2 YYEEEE. Trimming removed 4 bases from V and 3 bases from J; junction bases left unmatched: 3. This CDR3 spans 14 amino acids. CDR3 region: CASSVQGANEKLFF. The CDR3 DNA sequence: TGTGCCAGCAGCGTTCAGGGGGCTAATGAAAAACTGTTTTTT.

The V gene is TRBV19, the J gene TRBJ2-7; a weak D match, TRBD2 (6 bases). The CDR3 has 13 residues. V dropped 7 bases and J dropped 2 bases, with 12 bases sitting between them. CDR1 LNHDA and CDR2 SQIVND come from the germline V gene (reference sequence). Written as DNA, the CDR3 is TGTGCCAGTACCCCAGCGGGTACCTACGAGCAGTACTTC. Translation: CASTPAGTYEQYF. Looking up the rest from reference TRBV19 and TRBJ2-7 gives the full variable domain: DGGITQSPKYLFRKEGQNVTLSCEQNLNHDAMYWYRQDPGQGLRLIYYSQIVNDFQKGDIAEGYSVSREKKESFPLTVTSAQKNPTAFYLCASTPAGTYEQYFGPGTRLTVT.

The chain employs TRBV7-9 and TRBJ2-7; D might be TRBD1 or TRBD2, each matching 5 bases. The CDR3 sequence is 15 residues long. V lost 0 bases and J 1 base, leaving 10 bases between the germline ends. Germline V gene sequence: CDR1 SEHNR, CDR2 FQNEAQ (reference sequence). The CDR3 sequence is CASSLASGLSYEQYF. CDR3 DNA: TGTGCCAGCAGCTTAGCCTCGGGGCTTTCCTACGAGCAGTACTTC.

V usage is TRBV5-1 and J usage is TRBJ2-1, with 8 nucleotides matching TRBD2. The trim removed 2 bases at V and 0 bases at J, leaving 7 bases unmatched. There are 17 residues in the CDR3. Germline V CDR1 and CDR2: SGHRS, YFSETQ. The CDR3 region is CASSLAIAGSSYNEQFF. The CDR3 DNA reads as TGCGCCAGCAGCTTAGCCATAGCGGGAAGCTCCTACAATGAGCAGTTCTTC.

CDR3 sequence reads: CASSVDRVGETQYF. CDR3 in DNA: TGTGCCAGCAGTGTCGACAGGGTGGGAGAGACCCAGTACTTC. The chain joins TRBV27 to TRBJ2-5; TRBD1 matches at 7 bases. V was clipped by 5 bases and J by 4 bases; unmatched bases: 7. This CDR3 is 14 amino acids long. The germline CDR1 and CDR2 sequences are MNHEY and SMNVEV (reference sequence).

The chain links TRBV27 to TRBJ2-1, with TRBD2 matching over 9 bases. V lost 4 bases and J lost 12; bases outside the gene matches: 16. There are 16 residues in the CDR3. Germline assignment: CDR1 MNHEY and CDR2 SMNVEV (reference sequence). As DNA, the CDR3 is TGTGCCAGCAGTTCAGGGCTAGCGGGATTATCTCTTGCGCAGTTCTTC. Protein product: CASSSGLAGLSLAQFF.

The J gene is TRBJ1-5, the V gene TRBV6-1; D ambiguous. The V gene lost 5 bases and the J gene lost 9 bases, with 11 bases spanning the gap. The CDR3 consists of 12 residues. Germline assignment: CDR1 MNHNS and CDR2 SASEGT. Written as DNA, the CDR3 is TGTGCCAGCAGTCACCCGACGTGGCCCCAGCATTTT. Translating gives CASSHPTWPQHF.

CDR3 loop: CAIRTVPYEQYF. In DNA, the CDR3 is TGTGCCATCCGGACAGTCCCCTACGAGCAGTACTTC. V gene TRBV7-9 combines with J gene TRBJ2-7, with D tentatively TRBD1 (6 bases). The CDR3 is made up of 12 amino acids. Germline V gene lookup returns CDR1 SEHNR and CDR2 FQNEAQ (reference sequence). Trimming took 10 bases from V and 2 from J, leaving 12 bases between them.

V and J are TRBV27 and TRBJ2-7, with D possibly TRBD1 on 6 matching bases. The CDR3 length is 14 residues. Germline assignment: CDR1 MNHEY and CDR2 SMNVEV (reference sequence). Trimming shortened V by 5 bases and J by 2 bases, and 13 bases separated the two germline ends. The CDR3 loop is CASSNLQGPYEQYF. The CDR3 nucleotides are TGTGCCAGCAGTAACCTACAGGGACCCTACGAGCAGTACTTC.

The chain couples TRBV28 to TRBJ1-3; 10 nucleotides agree with TRBD1. The CDR3 loop spans 16 amino acids. Germline V gives CDR1 MDHEN, CDR2 SYDVKM. V trimming: 6 bases; J trimming: 5 bases; junction bases outside the gene matches: 10. The CDR3 spells CASRKPPTGGRNTIYF. The CDR3 DNA reads as TGTGCCAGCAGGAAGCCACCGACAGGGGGCCGAAACACCATATATTTT.

This clone was seen only once. This chain links TRBV12-5 with TRBJ2-3, with D unclear. There are 12 residues in the CDR3. Germline CDR1 LGHNT, CDR2 FRNRAP. V was clipped by 6 bases and J by 7 bases, with 11 bases between them. As DNA, the CDR3 is TGTGCTAGTGGCCCCACTTCCCATACGCAGTATTTT. Translated, it gives CASGPTSHTQYF.

The chain recombines TRBV6-6 with TRBJ1-5; D ambiguous. The CDR3 extends over 14 amino acids. The V and J ends lost 4 bases and 4 bases respectively, with 11 bases between them. The germline V gene encodes CDR1 MNHNY and CDR2 SVGAGI (reference sequence). In DNA, the CDR3 is TGTGCCAGCAGTTTAGGAGGGTGGAATCAGCCCCAGCATTTT. Protein sequence: CASSLGGWNQPQHF.

The chain carries TRBV6-6 and TRBJ2-2; no reliable D call. There are 11 residues in the CDR3. Germline V gene sequence: CDR1 MNHNY, CDR2 SVGAGI (reference sequence). V was pared by 7 bases and J by 4 bases, with 4 bases between. The CDR3 region is CASTGTGELFF. The DNA for the CDR3 is TGTGCCAGCACGGGCACCGGGGAGCTGTTTTTT.

With regard to this clone: The identical CDR3 is also encoded by other nucleotide sequences in the sample. The rearrangement uses TRBV7-8 and TRBJ2-1; no definite D call. The CDR3 sequence is 15 residues long. V shed 1 base and J shed 3 bases, with 10 bases lying between them. Germline CDR1 reads SGHVS; CDR2 reads FQNEAQ. The DNA of the CDR3 is TGTGCCAGCAGCTTAGTAGGCAGAGGCTACAATGAGCAGTTCTTC. As protein: CASSLVGRGYNEQFF.